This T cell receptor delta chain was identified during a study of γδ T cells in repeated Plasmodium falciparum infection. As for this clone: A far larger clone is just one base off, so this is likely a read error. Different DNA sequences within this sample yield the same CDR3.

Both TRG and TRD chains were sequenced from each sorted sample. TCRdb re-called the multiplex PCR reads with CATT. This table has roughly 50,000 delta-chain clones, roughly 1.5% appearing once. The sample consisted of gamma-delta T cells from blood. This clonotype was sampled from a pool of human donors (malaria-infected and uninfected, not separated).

The CDR3 loop reads CALGDNSNSWIRDKLIF. The DNA of the CDR3 is TGTGCTCTTGGGGACAATTCCAACTCCTGGATTCGCGATAAACTAATCTTT. The chain recombines TRDV1 with TRDJ1; D not resolved. This CDR3 spans 17 amino acids. The germline gives CDR1 TSWWSYY, CDR2 QGS.